This T cell receptor beta chain was observed in a study of blood T cells in healthy people across ages. The study, taken as a whole, reports: Significant beta diversity loss was already apparent by age approximately 42, declining roughly linearly. Long-lived donors carried more naive CD4+ cells and greater diversity than aged donors.

Combining a sample-barcoded 5' primer with a J-beta primer mix, a second PCR ran for 7 to 11 cycles. Via MiXCR, TCRdb re-called the 5' RACE reads, giving one row per CDR3 protein. The table has hundreds of thousands of distinct CDR3 sequences, around 62% seen once; the top ten hold 25% to 30%. To note about this clonotype: Its target is unknown.

The sample consisted of blood. The receptor comes from a man aged 25 to 40 in good health.

The CDR3 nucleotides are TGCGCCAGCAGCTTGACAGGACCCTATGACGGGCAGTACTTC. This encodes CASSLTGPYDGQYF. The chain combines TRBV5-1 with TRBJ2-4; weak D call: TRBD1 (5 bases). CDR3 size: 14 residues. The V end was cut by 1 base, the J end by 13 bases, with 18 bases between. Germline V gene data show CDR1 as SGHRS and CDR2 as YFSETQ. Full variable domain (remainder filled in from reference TRBV5-1 and TRBJ2-4): KAGVTQTPRYLIKTRGQQVTLSCSPISGHRSVSWYQQTPGQGLQFLFEYFSETQRNKGNFPGRFSGRQFSNSRSEMNVSTLELGDSALYLCASSLTGPYDGQYFGAGTRLSVL.